Included here is one TCR beta chain sequence, with context. Unmatched junction bases numbered 9, after V lost 4 bases and J lost 6 bases. The CDR3 length is 15 residues. The germline V gene encodes CDR1 SGHAT and CDR2 FQNNGV. The sample comes from a study of blood T cell repertoires in COVID-19. Repertoires were generated with immunoSEQ multiplex PCR, while TCRdb's copy carries only in-frame clones and drops some. This sample has around 280,000 clones, with around 84% found just once. The sequenced material came from peripheral blood. The rearrangement uses TRBV11-2 and TRBJ2-4; 7 positions match TRBD1. The receptor comes from a man in his 70s with acute or convalescent COVID-19. The CDR3 bases are TGTGCCAGCAGCTCCCTACAGGGGCGGGTAAACATTCAGTACTTC. Translating gives CASSSLQGRVNIQYF.